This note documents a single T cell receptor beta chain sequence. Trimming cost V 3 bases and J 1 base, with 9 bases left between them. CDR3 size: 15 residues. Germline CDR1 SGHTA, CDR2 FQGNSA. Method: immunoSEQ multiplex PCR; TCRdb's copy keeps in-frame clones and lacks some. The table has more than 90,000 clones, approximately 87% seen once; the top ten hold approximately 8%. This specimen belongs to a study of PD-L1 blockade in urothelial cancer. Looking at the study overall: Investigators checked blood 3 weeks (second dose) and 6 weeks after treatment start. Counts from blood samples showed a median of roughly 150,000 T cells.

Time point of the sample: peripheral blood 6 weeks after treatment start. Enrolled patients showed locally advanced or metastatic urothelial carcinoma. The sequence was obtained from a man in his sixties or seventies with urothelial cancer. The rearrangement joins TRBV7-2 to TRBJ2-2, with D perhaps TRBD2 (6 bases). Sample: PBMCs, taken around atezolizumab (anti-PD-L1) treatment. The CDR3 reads CASSLGDLNTGELFF. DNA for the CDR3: TGTGCCAGCAGCTTGGGGGACTTGAACACCGGGGAGCTGTTTTTT.